Given below is one TCR beta chain in context. It has no known antigen specificity. The junction and the germline gene differ at one end; a read error may be behind it. The sample originates from a study of breast tumors, draining lymph nodes, adjacent tissues (dated by TCRdb to about 2016). Describing the broader study: The study compared TCR beta repertoires across tumor, adjacent nontumor tissue and axillary lymph nodes from breast cancer patients. In human breast cancer, the study set out to assess how tumor, surrounding tissue and draining lymph node repertoires relate to one another and whether T cells might be exchanged between them. What the work shows at the level of the full study, not this receptor alone: Tumor T-cell repertoires showed less diversity than lymph node repertoires and more diversity than nontumor tissue repertoires, and tumor T-cell repertoires showed preferential V and J gene usage. Rather than being directly demonstrated, the conclusion that tumor T cells originate in lymph nodes was presented as consistent with a hypothesis. Tumor and nontumor tissue repertoires were significantly more similar in luminal-like than in basal-like breast cancer. The data were judged consistent with most tumor T cells deriving from the lymph node and then expanding within tumor tissue.

The data were produced on an Illumina HiSeq 2000. Multiplex PCR amplification was used to generate the TCR beta chain libraries. The amplified TCR beta chain products were analyzed by high-throughput sequencing. TCRdb handled the public reads itself, with Q25 trimming in fastp and clone calling in MiXCR, and kept productive beta chains. Entries that share a CDR3 protein sequence are merged under the most common genes and DNA. This sample has approximately 230,000 distinct CDR3 sequences in its table, and less than 35% of those were observed once. The top ten hold approximately 3.6% of the sample. The axillary draining lymph nodes of breast cancer patients were the source of the lymph node samples. Based on the germline V gene, the CDR1 and CDR2 sequences are SGHTA and FQGTGA. The CDR3 covers 13 residues, taking in both the cysteine and the phenylalanine. CDR3 DNA only is kept here, 39 bases in frame from base 1.

This sequence originates from a female donor with breast cancer. Some clones in this sample may be carry-over from other donors' samples. The sample consisted of axillary lymph node tissue. The V and J segments used are TRBV7-3 and TRBJ1-1; 8 bases in the junction line up with TRBD1. The CDR3: CASSSRGPAEAFF. The nucleotide sequence is TGCGCCAGCAGCTCCAGGGGGCCCGCTGAAGCTTTCTTT.